This entry describes one TCR beta chain. The antigen is unknown. This entry comes from a study of shared clonotypes between healthy human individuals. Overall study findings and caveats: Clonotypes not shared had lower generation probabilities than those common to all four donors.

Naivety among CD8 cells was defined by CD45RO negativity and positive CCR7 selection, thereby excluding terminally differentiated effector memory CD45RA+ cells. Donors included only healthy HIV-negative adults lacking recent acute infections or vaccinations. Study processing details: ImmunoSEQ sequences covered only the junction and lacked quality scores; filtering therefore differed. Clones were read by immunoSEQ multiplex PCR, and TCRdb kept only the in-frame ones, dropping some. V and J calls and clone size are those listed in that table; D and trimming were worked out from the DNA. The sample records more than 2 million clones, approximately 94% being singletons. Germline V lookup: CDR1 MNHEY, CDR2 SMNVEV (reference sequence). There are 16 residues in the CDR3. Unmatched junction bases numbered 13, after V lost 9 bases and J lost 2 bases.

The receptor was isolated from a man aged 18 to 29 in good health. This rearrangement joins TRBV27 to TRBJ1-2; the match to TRBD1 covers 9 bases. Sample: naive CD8+ T cells sorted from blood. CDR3 protein: CASLPGTGYWNYGYTF. The CDR3 bases are TGTGCCAGTCTTCCCGGGACAGGGTATTGGAACTATGGCTACACCTTC.